This T cell receptor beta chain emerged from a study of blood T cell repertoires in COVID-19 (dated by TCRdb to 2018 to 2021). Study-level background: The collaborator samples originated in the United States, Italy and Spain and spanned the acute and convalescent phases of COVID-19. The prospective study material was composed of cDNA or gDNA derived from T cells, B-cell-depleted T cells, or PBMCs. Deeply sampled blood TCRbeta repertoires from subjects exposed to, actively infected with, or recovered from COVID-19 were included in the dataset. The repertoires were released in a freely available public database meant as a resource for research on the immune response to SARS-CoV-2. Samples came from the ongoing ImmuneRACE study (first 160 participants) plus 1,254 subjects from 6 global collaborators. The sample metadata nearly always contained a de-identified subject ID, COVID-19 status, age in years and sex. Where available, HLA class I and class II types were taken from metadata supplied by the sample provider and were not determined by assay-based typing. Points the paper makes about the study in general: Clinical and demographic metadata were provided uncurated, with the amount varying by source and participant.

V is shortened by 4 bases, J by 2 bases, and the region joining them spans 13 bases. From its cysteine to its phenylalanine, the CDR3 spans 14 amino acids. CDR3 DNA is the only sequence kept; it has 42 bases, read in frame from the first base. Reading the germline V gene (reference sequence) gives CDR1 SGHNT and CDR2 YYREEE. Worth noting for this clone: Its antigen remains undetermined. No qualities accompany the bases; no much larger clone lies one base away.

TCRbeta CDR3 regions were amplified from genomic DNA using the immunoSEQ Assay, a bias-controlled multiplex PCR. Under the source paper's analysis protocol: The number of nucleated cells in each sample was estimated by amplification of reference gene primers within the assay. To quantify the absolute abundance of each unique TCRbeta CDR3 rearrangement, sequence reads were collapsed and filtered. For each sample, productive Simpson clonality was calculated as the square root of Simpson's diversity index across productive rearrangements. The table comes from immuneACCESS by way of TCRdb, which keeps in-frame sequences with V and J called. Part of the clones is missing from these tables; in studies checked, under half for an unresolved V gene and the rest for unknown reasons. The D gene and trimming were derived from the DNA, and the V and J assignments and clone size from that table. For this sample the table gives around 80,000 clones, of which around 86% were detected only once. The ten top clones hold approximately 8.8% of the sample.

The collaborating institutions used their own protocols to collect whole blood in K2EDTA tubes. For TCRbeta analysis, collaborators shipped samples as frozen whole blood, isolated PBMCs, or DNA extracted from either of those sample types. Sequencing was carried out using peripheral blood. This TCR was recovered from a human donor in a cohort sampled during active COVID-19. The V and J segments used are TRBV5-4 and TRBJ2-7; the D gene is perhaps TRBD1, from 6 matching bases. The CDR3 is CASSPTGKAYEQYF. The DNA is TGTGCCAGCAGCCCGACAGGTAAAGCCTACGAGCAGTACTTC.